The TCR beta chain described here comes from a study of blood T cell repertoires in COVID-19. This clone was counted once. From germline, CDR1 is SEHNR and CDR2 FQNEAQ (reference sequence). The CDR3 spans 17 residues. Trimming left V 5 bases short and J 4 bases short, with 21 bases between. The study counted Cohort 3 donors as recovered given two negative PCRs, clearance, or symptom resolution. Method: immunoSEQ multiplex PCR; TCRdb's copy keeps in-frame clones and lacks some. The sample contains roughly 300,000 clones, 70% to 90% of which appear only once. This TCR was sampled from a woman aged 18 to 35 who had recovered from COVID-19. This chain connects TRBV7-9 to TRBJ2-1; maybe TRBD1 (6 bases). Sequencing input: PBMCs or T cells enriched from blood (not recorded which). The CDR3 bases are TGTGCCAGCAGCGCTACAAGGGTCAAGGGGGTTTACAATGAGCAGTTCTTC. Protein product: CASSATRVKGVYNEQFF.